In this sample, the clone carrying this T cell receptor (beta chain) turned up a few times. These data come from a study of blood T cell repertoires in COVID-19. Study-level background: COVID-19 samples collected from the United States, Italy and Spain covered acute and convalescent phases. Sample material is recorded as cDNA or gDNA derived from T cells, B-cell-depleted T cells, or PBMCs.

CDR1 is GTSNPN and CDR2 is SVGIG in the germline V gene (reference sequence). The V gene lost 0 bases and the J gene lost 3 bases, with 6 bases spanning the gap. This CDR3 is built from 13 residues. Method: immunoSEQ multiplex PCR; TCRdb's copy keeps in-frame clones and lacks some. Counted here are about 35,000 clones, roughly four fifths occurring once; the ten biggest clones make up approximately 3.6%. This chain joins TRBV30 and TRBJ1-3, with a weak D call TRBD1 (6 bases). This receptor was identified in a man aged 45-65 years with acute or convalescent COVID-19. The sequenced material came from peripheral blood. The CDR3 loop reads CAWSVGGGNTIYF. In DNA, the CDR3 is TGTGCCTGGAGTGTAGGGGGTGGAAACACCATATATTTT.